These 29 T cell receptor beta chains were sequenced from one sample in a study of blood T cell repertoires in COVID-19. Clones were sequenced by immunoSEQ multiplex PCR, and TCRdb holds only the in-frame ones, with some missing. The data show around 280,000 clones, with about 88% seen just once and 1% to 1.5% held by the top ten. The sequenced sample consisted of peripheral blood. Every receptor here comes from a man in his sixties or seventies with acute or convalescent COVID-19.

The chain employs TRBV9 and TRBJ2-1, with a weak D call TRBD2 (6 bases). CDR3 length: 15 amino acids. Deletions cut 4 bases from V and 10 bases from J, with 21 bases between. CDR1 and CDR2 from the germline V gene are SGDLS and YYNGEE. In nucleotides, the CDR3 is TGTGCCAGCAGCAACCGGGACTTCGGCATTCCGGAGCAGTTCTTC. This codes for CASSNRDFGIPEQFF.

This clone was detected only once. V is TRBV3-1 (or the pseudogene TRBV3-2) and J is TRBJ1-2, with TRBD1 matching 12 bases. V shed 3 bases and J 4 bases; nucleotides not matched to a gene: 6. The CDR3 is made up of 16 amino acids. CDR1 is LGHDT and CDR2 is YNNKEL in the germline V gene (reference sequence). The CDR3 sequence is CASSQGQGASAYGYTF. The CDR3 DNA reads TGTGCCAGCAGCCAGGGACAGGGGGCCTCCGCCTATGGCTACACCTTC.

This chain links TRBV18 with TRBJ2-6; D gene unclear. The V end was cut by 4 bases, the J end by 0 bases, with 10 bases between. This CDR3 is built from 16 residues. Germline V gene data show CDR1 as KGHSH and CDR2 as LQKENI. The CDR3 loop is CASSQSQTSGANVLTF. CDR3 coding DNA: TGTGCCAGCTCACAGTCACAGACCTCTGGGGCCAACGTCCTGACTTTC.

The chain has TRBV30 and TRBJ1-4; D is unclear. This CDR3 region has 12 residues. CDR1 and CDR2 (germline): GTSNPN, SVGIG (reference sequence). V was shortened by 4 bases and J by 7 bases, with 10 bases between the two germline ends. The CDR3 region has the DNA TGTGCCTGGAATCTAGTGGGTGAAAAACTGTTTTTT. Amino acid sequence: CAWNLVGEKLFF.

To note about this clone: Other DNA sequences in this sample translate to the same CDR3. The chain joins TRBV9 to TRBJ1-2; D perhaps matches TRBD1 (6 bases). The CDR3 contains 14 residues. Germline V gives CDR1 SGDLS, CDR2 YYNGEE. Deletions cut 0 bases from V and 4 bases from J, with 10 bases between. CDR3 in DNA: TGTGCCAGCAGCGTAGGCGCAGGGGCCTATGGCTACACCTTC. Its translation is CASSVGAGAYGYTF.

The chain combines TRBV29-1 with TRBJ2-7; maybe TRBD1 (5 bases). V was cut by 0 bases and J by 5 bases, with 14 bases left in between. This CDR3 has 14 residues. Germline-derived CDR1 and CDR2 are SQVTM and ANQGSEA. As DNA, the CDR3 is TGCAGCGTTGAAGATCGCCAGGGAAGGCACGAGCAGTACTTC. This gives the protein CSVEDRQGRHEQYF.

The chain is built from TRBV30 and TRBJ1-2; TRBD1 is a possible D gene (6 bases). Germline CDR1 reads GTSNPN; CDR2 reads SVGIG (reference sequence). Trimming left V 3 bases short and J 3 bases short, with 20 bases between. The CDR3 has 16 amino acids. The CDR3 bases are TGTGCCTGGAGAAAAAAAGGCGGGGGGCTGGACTATGGCTACACCTTC. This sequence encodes CAWRKKGGGLDYGYTF.

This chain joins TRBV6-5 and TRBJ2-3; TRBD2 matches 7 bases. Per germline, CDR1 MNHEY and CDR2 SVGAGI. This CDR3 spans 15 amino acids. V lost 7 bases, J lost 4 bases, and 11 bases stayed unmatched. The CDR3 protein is CASNPGRGLSDTQYF. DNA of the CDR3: TGTGCCAGCAACCCGGGGAGGGGTCTATCAGATACGCAGTATTTT.

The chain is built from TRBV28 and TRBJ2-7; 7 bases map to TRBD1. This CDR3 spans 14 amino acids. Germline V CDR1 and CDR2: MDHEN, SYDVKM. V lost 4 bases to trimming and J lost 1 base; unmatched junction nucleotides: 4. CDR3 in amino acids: CASSSGGVSYEQYF. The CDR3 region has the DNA TGTGCCAGCAGTTCAGGGGGTGTATCCTACGAGCAGTACTTC.

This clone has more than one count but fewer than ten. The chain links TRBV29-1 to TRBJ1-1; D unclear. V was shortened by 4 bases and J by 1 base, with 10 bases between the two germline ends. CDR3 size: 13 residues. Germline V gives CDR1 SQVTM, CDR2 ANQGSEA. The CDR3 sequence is CSVGAGRNTEAFF. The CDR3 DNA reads TGCAGCGTTGGGGCGGGCCGGAACACTGAAGCTTTCTTT.

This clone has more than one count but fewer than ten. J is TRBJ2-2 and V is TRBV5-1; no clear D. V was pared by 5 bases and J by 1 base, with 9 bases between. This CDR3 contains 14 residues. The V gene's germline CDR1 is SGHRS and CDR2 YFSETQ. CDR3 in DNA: TGCGCCAGCAGTCCTCCGGTGAACACCGGGGAGCTGTTTTTT. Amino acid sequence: CASSPPVNTGELFF.

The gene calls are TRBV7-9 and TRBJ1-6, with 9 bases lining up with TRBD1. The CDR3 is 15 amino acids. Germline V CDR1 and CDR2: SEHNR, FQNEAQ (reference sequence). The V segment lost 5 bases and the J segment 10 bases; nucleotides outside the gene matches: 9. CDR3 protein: CASSLGGQGGSPLHF. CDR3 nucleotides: TGTGCCAGCAGCCTCGGGGGACAGGGAGGATCACCCCTCCACTTT.

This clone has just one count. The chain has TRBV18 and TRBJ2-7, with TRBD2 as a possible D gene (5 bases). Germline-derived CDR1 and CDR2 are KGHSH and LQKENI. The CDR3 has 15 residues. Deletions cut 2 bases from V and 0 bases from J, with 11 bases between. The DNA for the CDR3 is TGTGCCAGCTCACCAATGGCGGGCAGCTCCTACGAGCAGTACTTC. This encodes CASSPMAGSSYEQYF.

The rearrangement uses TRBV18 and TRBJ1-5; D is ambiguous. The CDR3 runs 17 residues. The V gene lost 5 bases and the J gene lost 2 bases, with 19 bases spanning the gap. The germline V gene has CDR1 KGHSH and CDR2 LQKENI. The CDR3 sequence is CASSAPAPGLRNQPQHF. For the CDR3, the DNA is TGTGCCAGCTCAGCTCCCGCCCCGGGATTGCGCAATCAGCCCCAGCATTTT.

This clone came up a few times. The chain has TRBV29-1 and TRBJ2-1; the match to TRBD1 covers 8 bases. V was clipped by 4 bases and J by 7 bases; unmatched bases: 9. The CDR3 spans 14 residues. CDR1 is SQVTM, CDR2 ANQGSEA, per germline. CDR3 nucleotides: TGCAGCGTTGTAGAGCAGGGGGCTGGGAATGAGCAGTTCTTC. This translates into CSVVEQGAGNEQFF.

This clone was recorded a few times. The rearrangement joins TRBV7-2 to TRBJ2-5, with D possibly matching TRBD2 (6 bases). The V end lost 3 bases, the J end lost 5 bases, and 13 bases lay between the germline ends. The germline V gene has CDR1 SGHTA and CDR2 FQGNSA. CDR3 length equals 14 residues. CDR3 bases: TGTGCCAGCAGCTTGGGGGGTATGCGGGAGACCCAGTACTTC. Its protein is CASSLGGMRETQYF.

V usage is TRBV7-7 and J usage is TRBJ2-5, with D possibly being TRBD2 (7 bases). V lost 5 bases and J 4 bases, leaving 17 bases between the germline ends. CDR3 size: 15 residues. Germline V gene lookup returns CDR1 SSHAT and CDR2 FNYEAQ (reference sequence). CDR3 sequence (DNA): TGTGCCAGCAGCCCAGTGGGGGGGCAGGGAGAGACCCAGTACTTC. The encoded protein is CASSPVGGQGETQYF.

The CDR3 DNA is TGTGCCAGCTACGACCCGAGACAGGGGGCTGAAGCTTTCTTT. It codes for CASYDPRQGAEAFF. The V and J genes are TRBV6-5 and TRBJ1-1, with 9 bases fitting TRBD1. This CDR3 is built from 14 residues. Trimming removed 8 bases from V and 6 bases from J; junction bases left unmatched: 10. Germline V lookup: CDR1 MNHEY, CDR2 SVGAGI.

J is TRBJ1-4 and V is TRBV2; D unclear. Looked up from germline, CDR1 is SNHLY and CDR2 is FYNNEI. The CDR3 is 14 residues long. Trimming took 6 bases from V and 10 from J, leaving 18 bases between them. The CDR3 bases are TGTGCCAGCAGCACCGATCTGCTAGGAGGAAAACTGTTTTTT. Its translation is CASSTDLLGGKLFF.

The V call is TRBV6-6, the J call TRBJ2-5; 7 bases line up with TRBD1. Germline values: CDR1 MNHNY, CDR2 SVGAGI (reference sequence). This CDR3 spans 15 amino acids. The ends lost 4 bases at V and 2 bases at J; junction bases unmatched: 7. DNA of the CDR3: TGTGCCAGCAGTTTCACAGGGGTCAGGCAAGAGACCCAGTACTTC. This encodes CASSFTGVRQETQYF.

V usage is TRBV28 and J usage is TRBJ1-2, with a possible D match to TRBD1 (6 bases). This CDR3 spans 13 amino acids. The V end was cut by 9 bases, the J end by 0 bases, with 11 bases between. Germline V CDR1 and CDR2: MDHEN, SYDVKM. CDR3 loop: CASLDRTNYGYTF. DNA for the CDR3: TGTGCCAGTCTAGACAGGACTAACTATGGCTACACCTTC.

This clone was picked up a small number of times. The DNA of the CDR3 is TGCGCCAGCAGGACGGGACTAGCGGGGAACAATGAGCAGTTCTTC. It specifies CASRTGLAGNNEQFF. The chain has TRBV4-1 and TRBJ2-1; TRBD2 matches 13 bases. The germline gives CDR1 MGHRA, CDR2 YSYEKL. This CDR3 has 15 residues. V shed 6 bases and J 5 bases; nucleotides not matched to a gene: 4.

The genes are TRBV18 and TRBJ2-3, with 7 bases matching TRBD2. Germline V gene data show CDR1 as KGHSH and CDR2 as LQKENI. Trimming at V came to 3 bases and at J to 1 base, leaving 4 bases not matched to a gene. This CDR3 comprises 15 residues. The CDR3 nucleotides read TGTGCCAGCTCACCCCCGGGGGGACGCACAGATACGCAGTATTTT. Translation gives CASSPPGGRTDTQYF.

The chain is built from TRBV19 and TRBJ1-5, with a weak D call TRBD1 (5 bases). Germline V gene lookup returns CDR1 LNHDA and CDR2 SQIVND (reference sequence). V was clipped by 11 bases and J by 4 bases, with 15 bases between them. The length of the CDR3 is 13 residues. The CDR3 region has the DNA TGTGCCGGAGGAGGGACTTTGAATCAGCCCCAGCATTTT. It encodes CAGGGTLNQPQHF.

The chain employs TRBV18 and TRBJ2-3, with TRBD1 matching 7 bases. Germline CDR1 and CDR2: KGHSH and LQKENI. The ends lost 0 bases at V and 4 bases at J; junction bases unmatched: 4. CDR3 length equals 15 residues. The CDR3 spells CASSPPGQWADTQYF. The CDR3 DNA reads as TGTGCCAGCTCACCACCGGGACAGTGGGCAGATACGCAGTATTTT.

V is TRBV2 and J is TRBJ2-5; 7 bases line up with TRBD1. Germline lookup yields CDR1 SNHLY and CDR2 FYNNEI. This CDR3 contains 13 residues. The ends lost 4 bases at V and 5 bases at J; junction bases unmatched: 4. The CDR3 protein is CASSVGRGETQYF. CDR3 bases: TGTGCCAGCAGTGTGGGCAGGGGGGAGACCCAGTACTTC. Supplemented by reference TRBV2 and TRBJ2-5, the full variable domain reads EPEVTQTPSHQVTQMGQEVILRCVPISNHLYFYWYRQILGQKVEFLVSFYNNEISEKSEIFDDQFSVERPDGSNFTLKIRSTKLEDSAMYFCASSVGRGETQYFGPGTRLLVL.

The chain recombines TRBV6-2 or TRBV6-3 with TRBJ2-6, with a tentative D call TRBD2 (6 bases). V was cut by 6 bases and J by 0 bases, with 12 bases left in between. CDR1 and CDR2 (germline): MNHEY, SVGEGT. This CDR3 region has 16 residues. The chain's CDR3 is CASSYPGSSGANVLTF. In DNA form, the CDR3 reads TGTGCCAGCAGCTATCCCGGGAGCTCTGGGGCCAACGTCCTGACTTTC.

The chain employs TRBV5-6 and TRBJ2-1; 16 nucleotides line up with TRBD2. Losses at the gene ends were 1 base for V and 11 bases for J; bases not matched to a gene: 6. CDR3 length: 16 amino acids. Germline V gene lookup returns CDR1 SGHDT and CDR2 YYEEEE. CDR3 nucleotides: TGTGCCAGCAGCTTGCTTGGGACTAGCGGGAGGGGTAAGCAGTTCTTC. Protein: CASSLLGTSGRGKQFF.

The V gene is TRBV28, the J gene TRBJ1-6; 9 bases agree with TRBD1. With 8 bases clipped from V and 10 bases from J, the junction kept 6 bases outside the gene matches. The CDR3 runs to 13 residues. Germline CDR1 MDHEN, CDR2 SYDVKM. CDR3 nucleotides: TGTGCCAGCGGGGACAGGGTAGAATCACCCCTCCACTTT. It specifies CASGDRVESPLHF.